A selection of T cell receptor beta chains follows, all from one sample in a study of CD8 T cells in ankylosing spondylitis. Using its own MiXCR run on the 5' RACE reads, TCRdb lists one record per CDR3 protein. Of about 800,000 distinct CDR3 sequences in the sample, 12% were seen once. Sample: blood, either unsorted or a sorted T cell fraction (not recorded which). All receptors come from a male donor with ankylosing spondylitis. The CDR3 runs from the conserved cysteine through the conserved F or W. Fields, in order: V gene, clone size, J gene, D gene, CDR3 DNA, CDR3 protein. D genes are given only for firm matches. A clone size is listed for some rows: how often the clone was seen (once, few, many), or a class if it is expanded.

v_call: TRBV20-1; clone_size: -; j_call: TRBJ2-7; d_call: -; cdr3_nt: TGCAGTGCTAGAGATGAGGCCGAGCAGTACTTC; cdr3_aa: CSARDEAEQYF
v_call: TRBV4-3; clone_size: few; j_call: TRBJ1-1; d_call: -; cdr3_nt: TGCGCCAGCAGCCAAGATTGGATAGTGAACACTGAAGCTTTCTTT; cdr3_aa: CASSQDWIVNTEAFF
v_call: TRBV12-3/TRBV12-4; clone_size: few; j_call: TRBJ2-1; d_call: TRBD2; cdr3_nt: TGTGCCAGCAGCGGGACTACCCCTAAATCCTTC; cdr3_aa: CASSGTTPKSF
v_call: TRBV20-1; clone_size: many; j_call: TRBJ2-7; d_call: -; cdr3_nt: TGCAGTGCTAGCGGGGAAAGCTCCTACGAGCAGTACTTC; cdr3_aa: CSASGESSYEQYF
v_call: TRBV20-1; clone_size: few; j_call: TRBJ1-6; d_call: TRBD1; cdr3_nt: TGCAGTGCTATTCGACAGGGAAATTCACCCCTCCACTTT; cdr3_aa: CSAIRQGNSPLHF
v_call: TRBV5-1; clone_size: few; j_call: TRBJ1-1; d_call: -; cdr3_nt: TGCGCCAGCAGCCCGACCGGGGACCCCCGAAGAGGGATTGAAGCTTTCTTT; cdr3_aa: CASSPTGDPRRGIEAFF
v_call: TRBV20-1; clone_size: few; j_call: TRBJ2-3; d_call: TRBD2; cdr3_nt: TGCAGTGCCCCGACTAGCGGGAGCGGTAATACGCAGTATTTT; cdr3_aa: CSAPTSGSGNTQYF
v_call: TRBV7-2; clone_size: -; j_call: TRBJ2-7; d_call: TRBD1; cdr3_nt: TGTGCCAGCAGCTTCGCTCCGGGACAGGGTAGTTACGAGCAGTACTTC; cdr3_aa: CASSFAPGQGSYEQYF
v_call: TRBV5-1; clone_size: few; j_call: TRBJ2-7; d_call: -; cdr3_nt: TGCGCCAGCAGCTTCGTGGTACAAGCAGCCGAGCAGTACTTC; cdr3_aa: CASSFVVQAAEQYF
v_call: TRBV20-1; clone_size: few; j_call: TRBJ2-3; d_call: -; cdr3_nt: TGCAGTGCTCCCCGACATACCACATCAACGGGCACAGATACGCAGTATTTT; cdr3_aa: CSAPRHTTSTGTDTQYF
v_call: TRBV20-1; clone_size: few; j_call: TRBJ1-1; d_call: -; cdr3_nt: TGCAGTGCTAGAGACCCGACAGGACTTAACACTGAAGCTTTCTTT; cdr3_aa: CSARDPTGLNTEAFF
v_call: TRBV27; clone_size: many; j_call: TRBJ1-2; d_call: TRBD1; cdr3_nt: TGTGCCAGCAGTCCGGGACAGAATAACTATGGCTACACCTTC; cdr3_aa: CASSPGQNNYGYTF
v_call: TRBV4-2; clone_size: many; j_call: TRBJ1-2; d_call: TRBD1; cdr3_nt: TGTGCCAGCAGCCCCGAGGTGACGACAGGGGCGCGTGGCTACACCTTC; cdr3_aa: CASSPEVTTGARGYTF
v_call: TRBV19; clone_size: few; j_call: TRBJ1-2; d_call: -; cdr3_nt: TGTGCCAGTACTCCCCGGACCCTCAGATATGGCTACACCTTC; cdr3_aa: CASTPRTLRYGYTF
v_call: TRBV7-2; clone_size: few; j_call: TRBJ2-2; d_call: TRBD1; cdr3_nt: TGTGCCAGCAGGCTTGTGAAACAGGGGACCGGGGAGCTGTTTTTT; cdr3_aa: CASRLVKQGTGELFF
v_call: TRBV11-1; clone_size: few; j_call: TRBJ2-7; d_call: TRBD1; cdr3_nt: TGTGCCAGCAGCGGTGACAGGGATCAAGACGAGCAGTACTTC; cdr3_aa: CASSGDRDQDEQYF
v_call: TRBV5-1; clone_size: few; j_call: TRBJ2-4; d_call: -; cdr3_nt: TGCGCCAGCAGCTTGGGAGGGGACAAAAACATTCAGTACTTC; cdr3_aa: CASSLGGDKNIQYF
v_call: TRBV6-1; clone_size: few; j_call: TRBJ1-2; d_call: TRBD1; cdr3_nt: TGTGCCAGCAGTAAGACAGGGGGCGACGGCTACACCTTC; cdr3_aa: CASSKTGGDGYTF
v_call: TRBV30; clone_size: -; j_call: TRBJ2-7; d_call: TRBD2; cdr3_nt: TGTGCCTGGAGTGTAACTAGCGGGGGACGCTACGAGCAGTACTTC; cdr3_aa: CAWSVTSGGRYEQYF
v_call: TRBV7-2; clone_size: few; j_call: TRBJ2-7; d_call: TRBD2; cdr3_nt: TGTGCCAGCAGCTTTAGACTAGCGGGGGGGCGGGAGCAGTACTTC; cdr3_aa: CASSFRLAGGREQYF
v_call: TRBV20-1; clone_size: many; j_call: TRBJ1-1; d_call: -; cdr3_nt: TGCAGTGCTAGAGATGCGGGGCTGAACACTGAAGCTTTCTTT; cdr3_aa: CSARDAGLNTEAFF
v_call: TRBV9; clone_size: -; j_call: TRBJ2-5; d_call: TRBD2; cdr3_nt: TGTGCCAGCAGTCTCACTAGCGGGTCAGAGACCCAGTACTTC; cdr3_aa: CASSLTSGSETQYF
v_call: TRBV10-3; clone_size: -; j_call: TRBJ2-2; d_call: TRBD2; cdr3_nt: TGTGCCATCGGAACTAGCGGGGGTTTCGGGGAGCTGTTTTTT; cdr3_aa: CAIGTSGGFGELFF
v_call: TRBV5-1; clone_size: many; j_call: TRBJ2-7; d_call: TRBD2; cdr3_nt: TGCGCCAGCAGCTTGGCCGGGGGGAACGAGCAGTACTTC; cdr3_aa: CASSLAGGNEQYF
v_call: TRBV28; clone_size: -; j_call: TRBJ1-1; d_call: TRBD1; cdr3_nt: TGTGCCAGCAGTTTCGGGACAGGTTACGAAACTGAAGCTTTCTTT; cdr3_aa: CASSFGTGYETEAFF
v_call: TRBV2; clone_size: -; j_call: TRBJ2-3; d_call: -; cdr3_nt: TGTGCCAGCAGTGGAGGGGGGAATACGCAGTATTTT; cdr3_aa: CASSGGGNTQYF
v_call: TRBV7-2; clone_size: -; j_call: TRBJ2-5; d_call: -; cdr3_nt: TGTGCCAGCAGCACTCGGTTGACCCGGGGGACGGAGACCCAGTACTTC; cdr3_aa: CASSTRLTRGTETQYF
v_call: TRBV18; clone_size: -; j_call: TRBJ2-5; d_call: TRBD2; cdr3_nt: TGTGCCAGCTCACCTAGGACTAGCGGGGGAGAAGAGACCCAGTACTTC; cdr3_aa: CASSPRTSGGEETQYF
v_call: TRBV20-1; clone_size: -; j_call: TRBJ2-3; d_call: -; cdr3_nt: TGCAGTGCTAGAGACCTTAGTACGCAGTATTTT; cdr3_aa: CSARDLSTQYF
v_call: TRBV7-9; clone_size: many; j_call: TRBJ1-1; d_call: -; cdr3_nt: TGTGCCAGCAGCCGAATAAACACTGAAGCTTTCTTT; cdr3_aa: CASSRINTEAFF
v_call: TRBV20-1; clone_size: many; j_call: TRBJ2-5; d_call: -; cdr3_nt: TGCAGTGCTAGTCAGGGTGCTGGTCCAGAGACCCAGTACTTC; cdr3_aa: CSASQGAGPETQYF
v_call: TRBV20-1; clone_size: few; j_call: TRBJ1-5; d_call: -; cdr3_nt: TGCAGTGCTTACGCGCGGGTAGGCCCCAGTCAGCCCCAGCATTTT; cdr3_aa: CSAYARVGPSQPQHF
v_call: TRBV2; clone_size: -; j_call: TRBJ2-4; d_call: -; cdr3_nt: TGTGCCAGCAGTGAATTGGGGAGGAACATTCAGTACTTC; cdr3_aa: CASSELGRNIQYF
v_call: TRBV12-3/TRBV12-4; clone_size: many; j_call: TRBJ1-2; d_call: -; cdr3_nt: TGTGCCAGCAGTCGAATGACAGCTAACTATGGCTACACCTTC; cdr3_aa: CASSRMTANYGYTF
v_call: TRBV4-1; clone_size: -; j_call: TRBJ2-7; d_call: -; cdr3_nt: TGCGCCAGCAGCCAAGGGCCCAACAGCTACGAGCAGTACTTC; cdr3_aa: CASSQGPNSYEQYF
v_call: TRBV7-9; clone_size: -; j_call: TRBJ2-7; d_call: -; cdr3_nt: TGTGCCAGCAGCTTTCACTGGATCTCCTACGAGCAGTACTTC; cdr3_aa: CASSFHWISYEQYF
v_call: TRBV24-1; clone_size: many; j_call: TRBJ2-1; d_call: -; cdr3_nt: TGTGCCACCAGTAAGGGCCTGCTGGCCGATGAGCAGTTCTTC; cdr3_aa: CATSKGLLADEQFF
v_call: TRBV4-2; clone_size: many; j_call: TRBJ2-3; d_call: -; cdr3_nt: TGTGCCAGCTCTCACGAAGTTATCCCAGATACGCAGTATTTT; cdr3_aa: CASSHEVIPDTQYF
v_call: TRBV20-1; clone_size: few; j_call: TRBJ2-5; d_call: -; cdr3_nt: TGCAGTGCTTACAGAGAAGAGACCCAGTACTTC; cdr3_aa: CSAYREETQYF
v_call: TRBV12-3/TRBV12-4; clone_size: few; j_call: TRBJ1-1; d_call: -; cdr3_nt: TGTGCCAGCACCGGGACGTTCACTGAAGCTTTCTTT; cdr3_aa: CASTGTFTEAFF
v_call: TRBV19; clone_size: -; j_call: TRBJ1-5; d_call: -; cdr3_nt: TGTGCCAGTAGTAACTGGGAATCCCGGGCCGGTAATCAGCCCCAGCATTTT; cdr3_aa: CASSNWESRAGNQPQHF
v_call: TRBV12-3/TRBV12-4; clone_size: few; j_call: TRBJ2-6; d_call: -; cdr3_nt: TGTGCCAGCGGGTTGGGCTCTGGGGCCAACGTCCTGACTTTC; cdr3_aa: CASGLGSGANVLTF
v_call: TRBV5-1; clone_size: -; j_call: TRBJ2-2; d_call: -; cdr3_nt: TGCGCCAGCAGCCTAACCGCCGGAAGCGGCACCGGGGAGCTGTTTTTT; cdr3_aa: CASSLTAGSGTGELFF
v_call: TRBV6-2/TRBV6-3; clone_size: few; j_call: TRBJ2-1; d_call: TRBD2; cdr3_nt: TGTGCCAGCAGTTACTCGAGGGCGGGACTATTCTACAATGAGCAGTTCTTC; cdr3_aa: CASSYSRAGLFYNEQFF
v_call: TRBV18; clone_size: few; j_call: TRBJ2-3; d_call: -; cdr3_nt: TGTGCCAGCTCACCGCGGGACAGCCTTCCAGGGGAGTATTTT; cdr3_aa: CASSPRDSLPGEYF
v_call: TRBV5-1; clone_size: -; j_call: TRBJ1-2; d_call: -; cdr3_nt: TGCGCCAGCAGCCCGGACCTCCTTCGAGGCTACACCTTC; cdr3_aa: CASSPDLLRGYTF
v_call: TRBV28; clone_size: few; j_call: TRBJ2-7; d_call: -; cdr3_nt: TGTGCCAGCAGCGAGGCGGACAGCTCCTACGAGCAGTACTTC; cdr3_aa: CASSEADSSYEQYF
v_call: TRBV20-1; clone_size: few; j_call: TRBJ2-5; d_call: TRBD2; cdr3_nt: TGCAGTGCTAGTATGCGGGGGGGACAAGAGACCCAGTACTTC; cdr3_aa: CSASMRGGQETQYF
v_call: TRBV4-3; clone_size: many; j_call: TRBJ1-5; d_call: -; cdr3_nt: TGCGCCAGCAGCCAAGACCTTGGAAGGGATCAGCCCCAGCATTTT; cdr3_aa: CASSQDLGRDQPQHF
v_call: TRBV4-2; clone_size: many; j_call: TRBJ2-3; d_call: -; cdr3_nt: TGTGCCAGCAGCCCAAGAAAACTCGCGCTAGAGGGATCGTACACAGATACGCAGTATTTT; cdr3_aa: CASSPRKLALEGSYTDTQYF
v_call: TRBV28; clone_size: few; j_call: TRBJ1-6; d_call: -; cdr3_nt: TGTGCCAGCAGTACAGGGTGGGGTTCACCCCTCCACTTT; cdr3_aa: CASSTGWGSPLHF
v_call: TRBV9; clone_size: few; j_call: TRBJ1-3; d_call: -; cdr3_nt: TGTGCCAGCAGCGTATCCCCCAGTGGAGGAAACACCATATATTTT; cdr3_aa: CASSVSPSGGNTIYF
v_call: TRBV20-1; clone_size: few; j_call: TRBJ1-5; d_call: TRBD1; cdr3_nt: TGCAGTGCCCACAGGGGGGGCAACAATCAGCCCCAGCATTTT; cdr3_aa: CSAHRGGNNQPQHF
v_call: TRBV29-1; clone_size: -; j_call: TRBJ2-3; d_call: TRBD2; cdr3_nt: TGCAGCGTTGGAGCGGGGGGGAGCACAGATACGCAGTATTTT; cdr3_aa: CSVGAGGSTDTQYF
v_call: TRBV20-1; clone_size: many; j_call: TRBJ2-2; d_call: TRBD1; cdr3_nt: TGCAGTGCTACACAGGGGTCGAACACCGGGGAGCTGTTTTTT; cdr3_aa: CSATQGSNTGELFF
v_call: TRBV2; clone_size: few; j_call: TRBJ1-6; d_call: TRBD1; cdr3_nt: TGTGCCAGCAAAAGGGACAGGGGAAATTCACCCCTCCACTTT; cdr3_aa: CASKRDRGNSPLHF
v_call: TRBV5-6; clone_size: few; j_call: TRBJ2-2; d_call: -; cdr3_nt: TGTGCCAGCAGCTGGAGTCCGGACAACACCGGGGAGCTGTTTTTT; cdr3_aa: CASSWSPDNTGELFF